The T cell receptor beta chain under discussion was sequenced for a study of blood T cell repertoires in COVID-19. Study in general: The samples span acute and convalescent COVID-19 from the United States, Italy and Spain. Sources were T cells, B-cell-depleted T cells, or PBMCs; the material itself was cDNA or gDNA.

Original methodology: Estimation of nucleated cell counts was performed using reference gene primer amplification. Data came from immunoSEQ multiplex PCR; TCRdb stores just in-frame clones and leaves some out. Clonal size and the V and J genes are those of that table, whereas D and trimming came from the DNA. The sample gives a few hundred thousand clones, 88% of which show up once; 4% is in the top ten. Sequenced input: peripheral blood. This clonotype was obtained from a man in his 60s who had recovered from COVID-19.

Written as DNA, the CDR3 is TGCGCCAGCAGCTTGGGGGGCCATAATGAAAAACTGTTTTTT. Its protein product is CASSLGGHNEKLFF. The chain is built from TRBV5-1 and TRBJ1-4, with a tentative D call TRBD1 (5 bases). The CDR3 runs 14 residues. Germline CDR1 is SGHRS and CDR2 is YFSETQ. V was pared by 0 bases and J by 4 bases, with 7 bases between.